Below are 2 T cell receptor beta chains sequenced from a single sample in a study of shared clonotypes between healthy human individuals. Sequencing was performed with immunoSEQ multiplex PCR; in TCRdb, only in-frame clones are kept and a portion is missing. The sample holds roughly 2.6 million clones; more than 90% are singletons and the top ten take roughly 0.15%. Material: naive CD4+ T cells sorted from blood. The subset denotes: CD45RA+ positively selected. The receptors originated from a man between 18 and 35 years old in good health.

The chain uses TRBV19 and TRBJ1-4; D ambiguous. Trimming shortened V by 4 bases and J by 8 bases, and 17 bases separated the two germline ends. The germline V gene encodes CDR1 LNHDA and CDR2 SQIVND (reference sequence). CDR3 length: 15 amino acids. CDR3 DNA: TGTGCCAGTAGTACCTCCGGTAGCGGGCTCGAAAAACTGTTTTTT. This codes for CASSTSGSGLEKLFF.

J is TRBJ2-3 and V is TRBV9; D is perhaps TRBD1 or TRBD2 (7 bases each). The germline V and J ends were trimmed by 0 bases and 2 bases, with 22 bases remaining between them. Germline CDR1 and CDR2: SGDLS and YYNGEE. The CDR3 runs 19 residues. CDR3 amino acids: CASSVELRGGGGNTDTQYF. In DNA form, the CDR3 reads TGTGCCAGCAGCGTAGAGTTGCGGGGAGGGGGCGGAAACACAGATACGCAGTATTTT.